This TCR beta chain was captured by sequencing in a study of cytomegalovirus exposure and HLA in healthy donors. Study information: Within an early data release were about 85 million unique TCRs drawn from HLA-typed donors. Of 350 to 400 genotyped donors, more than 65% grouped in the Caucasian-associated ancestry cluster.

Points on this clone: Antigen unknown.

PCR primers comprised 60 Vbeta and 13 Jbeta primers. Using immunoSEQ multiplex PCR, the repertoire was profiled, and TCRdb retains in-frame clones only, with some absent. The sample gives over 150,000 clones, roughly 80% of which show up once; more than 1.5% is in the top ten. Study-level results: The authors considered a cluster of highly shared sequence variants likely to be a sequencing artifact.

The V gene lost 1 base and the J gene lost 3 bases, with 3 bases spanning the gap. Germline V gives CDR1 KGHSH, CDR2 LQKENI. This CDR3 is built from 12 residues. Sequencing was performed on PBMCs. The J gene is TRBJ2-5, the V gene TRBV18; D gene uncertain. The clonotype originates from a human donor in good health. The CDR3 loop reads CASSPRKETQYF. The CDR3 DNA reads as TGTGCCAGCTCACCACGTAAAGAGACCCAGTACTTC.